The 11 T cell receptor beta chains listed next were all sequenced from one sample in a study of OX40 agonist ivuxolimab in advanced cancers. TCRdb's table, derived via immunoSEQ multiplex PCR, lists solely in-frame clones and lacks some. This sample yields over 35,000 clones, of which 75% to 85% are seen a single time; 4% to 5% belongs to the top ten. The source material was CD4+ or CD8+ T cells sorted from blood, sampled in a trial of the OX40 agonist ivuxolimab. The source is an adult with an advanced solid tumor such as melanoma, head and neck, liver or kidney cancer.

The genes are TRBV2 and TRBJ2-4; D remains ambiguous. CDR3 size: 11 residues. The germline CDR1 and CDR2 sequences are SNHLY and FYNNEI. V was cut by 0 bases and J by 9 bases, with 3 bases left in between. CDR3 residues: CASSEASIQYF. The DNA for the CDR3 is TGTGCCAGCAGTGAAGCGAGCATTCAGTACTTC. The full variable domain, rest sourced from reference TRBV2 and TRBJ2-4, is EPEVTQTPSHQVTQMGQEVILRCVPISNHLYFYWYRQILGQKVEFLVSFYNNEISEKSEIFDDQFSVERPDGSNFTLKIRSTKLEDSAMYFCASSEASIQYFGAGTRLSVL.

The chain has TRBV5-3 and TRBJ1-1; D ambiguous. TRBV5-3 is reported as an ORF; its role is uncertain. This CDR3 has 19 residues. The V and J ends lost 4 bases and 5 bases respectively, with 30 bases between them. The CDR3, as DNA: TGTGCCAGAAGCACAGCTGTCGACCTGGATAAAAAGGCTTTTACTGAAGCTTTCTTT. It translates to CARSTAVDLDKKAFTEAFF.

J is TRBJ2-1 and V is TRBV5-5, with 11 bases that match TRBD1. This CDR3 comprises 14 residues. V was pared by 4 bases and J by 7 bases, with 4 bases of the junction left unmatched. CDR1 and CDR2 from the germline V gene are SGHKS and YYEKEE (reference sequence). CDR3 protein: CASSGTGGKNEQFF. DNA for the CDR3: TGTGCCAGCAGCGGGACAGGGGGTAAAAATGAGCAGTTCTTC.

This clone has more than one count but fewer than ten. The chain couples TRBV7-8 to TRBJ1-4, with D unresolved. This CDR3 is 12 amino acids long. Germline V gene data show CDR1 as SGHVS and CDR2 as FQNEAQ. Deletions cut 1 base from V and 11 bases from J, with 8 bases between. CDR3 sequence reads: CASSLDVRKLFF. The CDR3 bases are TGTGCCAGCAGCTTAGACGTGAGGAAACTGTTTTTT.

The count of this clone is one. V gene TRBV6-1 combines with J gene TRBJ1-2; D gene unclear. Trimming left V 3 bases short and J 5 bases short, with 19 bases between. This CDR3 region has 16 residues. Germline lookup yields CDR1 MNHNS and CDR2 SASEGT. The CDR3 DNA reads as TGTGCCAGCAGTGACCCCAGCATAATCTATGGGTATGGCTACACCTTC. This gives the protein CASSDPSIIYGYGYTF.

CDR3 region: CASSSAAGGLNTGELFF. The CDR3 DNA is TGTGCCAGCAGCTCCGCCGCCGGGGGCCTCAACACCGGGGAGCTGTTTTTT. The chain is built from TRBV5-4 and TRBJ2-2, with D perhaps given as TRBD1 or TRBD2 (6 bases each). V gave up 3 bases and J gave up 2 bases, with 17 bases separating them. CDR3 length: 17 residues. Germline V gene data show CDR1 as SGHNT and CDR2 as YYREEE (reference sequence). The full variable domain, with the rest looked up from reference TRBV5-4 and TRBJ2-2, is ETGVTQSPTHLIKTRGQQVTLRCSSQSGHNTVSWYQQALGQGPQFIFQYYREEENGRGNFPPRFSGLQFPNYSSELNVNALELDDSALYLCASSSAAGGLNTGELFFGEGSRLTVL.

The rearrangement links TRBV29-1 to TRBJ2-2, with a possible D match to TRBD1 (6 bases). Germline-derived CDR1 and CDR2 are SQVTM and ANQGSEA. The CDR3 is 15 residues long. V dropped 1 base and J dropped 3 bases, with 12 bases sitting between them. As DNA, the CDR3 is TGCAGCGTTGAAGGGCCTACAGGGTACACCGGGGAGCTGTTTTTT. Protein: CSVEGPTGYTGELFF.

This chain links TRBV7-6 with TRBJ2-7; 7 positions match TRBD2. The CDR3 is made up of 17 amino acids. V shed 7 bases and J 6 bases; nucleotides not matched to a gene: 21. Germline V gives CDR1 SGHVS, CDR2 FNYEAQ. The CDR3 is CASTPLRSGGSSLEQYF. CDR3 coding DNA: TGTGCCAGCACCCCTCTCCGTTCGGGGGGAAGCTCCCTCGAGCAGTACTTC.

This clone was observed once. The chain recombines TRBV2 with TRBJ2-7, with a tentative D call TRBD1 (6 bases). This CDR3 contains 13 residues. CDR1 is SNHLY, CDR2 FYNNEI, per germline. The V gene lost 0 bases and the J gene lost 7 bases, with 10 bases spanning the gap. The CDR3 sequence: CASSEALRGEQYF. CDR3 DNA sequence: TGTGCCAGCAGTGAAGCGCTGAGGGGGGAGCAGTACTTC.

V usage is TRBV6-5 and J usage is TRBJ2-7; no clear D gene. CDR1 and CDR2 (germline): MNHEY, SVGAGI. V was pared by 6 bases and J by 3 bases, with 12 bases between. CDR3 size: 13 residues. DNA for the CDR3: TGTGCCAGCAGCCCTGACCTTTACTACGAGCAGTACTTC. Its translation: CASSPDLYYEQYF.

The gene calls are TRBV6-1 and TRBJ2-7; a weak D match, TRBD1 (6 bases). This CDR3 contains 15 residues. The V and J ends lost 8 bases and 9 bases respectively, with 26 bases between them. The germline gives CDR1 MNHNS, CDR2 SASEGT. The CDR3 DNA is TGTGCCAGCCGAACGGTACAGGGACCTACTGGGGGGCAGTACTTC. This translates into CASRTVQGPTGGQYF.